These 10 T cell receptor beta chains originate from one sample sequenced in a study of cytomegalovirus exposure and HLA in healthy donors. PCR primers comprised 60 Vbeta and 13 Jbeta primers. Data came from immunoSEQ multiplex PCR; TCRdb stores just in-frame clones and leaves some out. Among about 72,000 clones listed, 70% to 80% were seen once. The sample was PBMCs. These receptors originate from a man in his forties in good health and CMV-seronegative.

The CDR3 loop is CASSPTGTGVTTEAFF. The DNA for the CDR3 is TGTGCCAGCTCACCCACCGGGACAGGCGTTACCACTGAAGCTTTCTTT. V usage is TRBV18 and J usage is TRBJ1-1, with 8 bases lining up with TRBD1. The CDR3 length is 16 residues. Germline loops: CDR1 KGHSH, CDR2 LQKENI. Losses at the gene ends were 3 bases for V and 4 bases for J; bases not matched to a gene: 10.

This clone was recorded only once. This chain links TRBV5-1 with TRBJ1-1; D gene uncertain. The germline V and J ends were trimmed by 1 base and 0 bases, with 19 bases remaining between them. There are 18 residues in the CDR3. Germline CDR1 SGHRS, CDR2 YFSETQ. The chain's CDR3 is CASSLWSRGAAMNTEAFF. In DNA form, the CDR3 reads TGCGCCAGCAGCTTGTGGAGTCGGGGAGCGGCCATGAACACTGAAGCTTTCTTT.

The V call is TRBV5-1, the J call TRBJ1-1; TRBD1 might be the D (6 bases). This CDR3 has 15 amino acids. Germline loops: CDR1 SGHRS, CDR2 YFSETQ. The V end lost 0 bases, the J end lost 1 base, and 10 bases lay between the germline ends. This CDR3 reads CASSLVYRANTEAFF. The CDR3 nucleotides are TGCGCCAGCAGCTTGGTTTACAGGGCGAACACTGAAGCTTTCTTT.

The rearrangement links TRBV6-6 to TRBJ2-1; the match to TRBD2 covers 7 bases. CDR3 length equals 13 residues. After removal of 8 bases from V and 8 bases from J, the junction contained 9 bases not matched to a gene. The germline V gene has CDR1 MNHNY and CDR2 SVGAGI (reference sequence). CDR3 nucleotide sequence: TGTGCCAGCGGCTGGAGGGAGGGAGATGAGCAGTTCTTC. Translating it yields CASGWREGDEQFF.

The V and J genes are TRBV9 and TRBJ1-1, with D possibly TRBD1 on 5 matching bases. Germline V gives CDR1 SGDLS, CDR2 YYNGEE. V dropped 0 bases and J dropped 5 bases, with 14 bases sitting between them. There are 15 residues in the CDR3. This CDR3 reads CASSVALGAGTEAFF. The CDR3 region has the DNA TGTGCCAGCAGCGTAGCTTTAGGGGCCGGAACTGAAGCTTTCTTT.

CDR3 sequence reads: CASSTRGGAGELFF. CDR3 in DNA: TGTGCCAGCAGTACCCGGGGGGGCGCCGGGGAGCTGTTTTTT. The chain has TRBV28 and TRBJ2-2; 8 positions match TRBD2. CDR3 length equals 14 residues. Per germline, CDR1 MDHEN and CDR2 SYDVKM. V lost 5 bases and J lost 6; bases outside the gene matches: 5.

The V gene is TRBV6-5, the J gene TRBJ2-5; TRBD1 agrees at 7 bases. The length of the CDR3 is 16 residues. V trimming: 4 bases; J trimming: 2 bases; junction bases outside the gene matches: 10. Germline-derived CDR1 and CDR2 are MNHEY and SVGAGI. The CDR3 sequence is CASSSGQAIGQETQYF. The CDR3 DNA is TGTGCCAGCAGTTCCGGACAGGCAATAGGGCAAGAGACCCAGTACTTC.

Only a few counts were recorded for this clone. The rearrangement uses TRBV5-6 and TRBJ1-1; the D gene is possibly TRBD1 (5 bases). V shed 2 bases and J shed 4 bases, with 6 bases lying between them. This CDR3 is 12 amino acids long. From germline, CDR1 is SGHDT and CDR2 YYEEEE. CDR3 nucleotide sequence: TGTGCCAGCAGCTTAGGGGTCACTGAAGCTTTCTTT. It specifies CASSLGVTEAFF.

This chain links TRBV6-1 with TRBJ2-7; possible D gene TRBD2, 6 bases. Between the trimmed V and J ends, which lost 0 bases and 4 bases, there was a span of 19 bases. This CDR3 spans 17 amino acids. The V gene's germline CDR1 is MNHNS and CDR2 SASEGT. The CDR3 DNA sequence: TGTGCCAGCAGTGAAGCGCCCTTACGCCGGGGGAGATACGAGCAGTACTTC. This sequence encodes CASSEAPLRRGRYEQYF.

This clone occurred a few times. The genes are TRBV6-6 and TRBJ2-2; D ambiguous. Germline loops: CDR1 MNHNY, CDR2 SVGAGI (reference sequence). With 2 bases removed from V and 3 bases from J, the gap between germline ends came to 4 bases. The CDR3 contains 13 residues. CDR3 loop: CASSYGHTGELFF. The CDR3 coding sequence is TGTGCCAGCAGTTACGGCCACACCGGGGAGCTGTTTTTT.